These 13 T cell receptor beta chains came from one sample sequenced in a study of CD8 T cells in ankylosing spondylitis. Study observations and caveats: It appeared that ankylosing spondylitis blood was characterized by a TCR beta motif of roughly 8 highly homologous variants.

Their target antigens are unknown. TCRdb redid the calling of the 5' RACE reads with MiXCR, one entry per CDR3 protein. This sample carries approximately 220,000 distinct CDR3 sequences, around 20% of them seen once, and the ten largest clones take 42%. Sequenced: blood, either unsorted or a sorted T cell fraction (not recorded which). These receptors were collected from a male donor with ankylosing spondylitis.

The chain couples TRBV7-3 to TRBJ2-1; D remains unclear. The CDR3 contains 13 residues. V was shortened by 2 bases and J by 5 bases, with 7 bases between the two germline ends. Looked up from germline, CDR1 is SGHTA and CDR2 is FQGTGA. CDR3 region: CASSLFHDNEQFF. The CDR3 DNA reads TGTGCCAGCAGCTTATTTCATGACAATGAGCAGTTCTTC.

CDR3 region: CASSERPTSGKVQETQYF. The CDR3 DNA is TGTGCCAGCAGTGAAAGACCTACTAGCGGGAAAGTTCAAGAGACCCAGTACTTC. V and J are TRBV6-1 and TRBJ2-5, with 10 bases fitting TRBD2. The CDR3 spans 18 residues. Germline CDR1 is MNHNS and CDR2 is SASEGT. With 2 bases clipped from V and 2 bases from J, the junction kept 11 bases outside the gene matches.

V gene TRBV6-6 combines with J gene TRBJ2-2; no reliable D call. V was trimmed by 4 bases and J by 6 bases, leaving 6 bases between them. The CDR3 loop spans 12 amino acids. Germline V gene lookup returns CDR1 MNHNY and CDR2 SVGAGI (reference sequence). CDR3 sequence: CASSSFSGELFF. The CDR3 coding sequence is TGTGCCAGCAGTTCCTTTTCCGGGGAGCTGTTTTTT.

This sequence joins TRBV27 and TRBJ1-1; D is unresolved. The CDR3 is made up of 13 amino acids. Germline V CDR1 and CDR2: MNHEY, SMNVEV (reference sequence). V was pared by 6 bases and J by 8 bases, with 16 bases between. The CDR3 sequence: CASSHNSFLEAFF. The CDR3 DNA is TGTGCCAGCAGCCACAACAGCTTCTTGGAAGCTTTCTTT.

The sample holds a few counts of this clonotype. J is TRBJ1-1 and V is TRBV6-2 or TRBV6-3; TRBD1 aligns across 9 bases. Germline V gives CDR1 MNHEY, CDR2 SVGEGT. The J segment lost 1 base and the V segment lost 7 bases, leaving 10 bases of the junction unmatched. The CDR3 covers 16 residues. CDR3 sequence (DNA): TGTGCCAGCATGAGGGACAGGGCAAGGACGAACACTGAAGCTTTCTTT. Its protein product is CASMRDRARTNTEAFF.

This clonotype was seen a few times. The chain has TRBV19 and TRBJ2-3; 8 bases fit TRBD2. Germline values: CDR1 LNHDA, CDR2 SQIVND (reference sequence). The CDR3 is 15 residues long. The junction had 8 bases not matched to a gene; V was cut back by 3 bases and J by 6 bases. CDR3 loop: CASSMGLGAYDTQYF. CDR3 sequence (DNA): TGTGCCAGTAGTATGGGACTAGGGGCCTACGATACGCAGTATTTT. Together with reference TRBV19 and TRBJ2-3, the CDR3 gives the full variable domain: DGGITQSPKYLFRKEGQNVTLSCEQNLNHDAMYWYRQDPGQGLRLIYYSQIVNDFQKGDIAEGYSVSREKKESFPLTVTSAQKNPTAFYLCASSMGLGAYDTQYFGPGTRLTVL.

The CDR3 here is CASSQPASSYEQYF. DNA for the CDR3: TGTGCCAGCAGTCAGCCCGCCAGCTCCTACGAGCAGTACTTC. The rearrangement links TRBV28 to TRBJ2-7, with unresolved D. Between the trimmed V and J ends, which lost 5 bases and 0 bases, there was a span of 11 bases. The CDR3 consists of 14 residues. The germline V gene encodes CDR1 MDHEN and CDR2 SYDVKM.

This clonotype was counted only a few times. V is TRBV24-1 and J is TRBJ2-3; 8 bases fit TRBD2. The CDR3 length is 16 residues. V gave up 0 bases and J gave up 2 bases; unmatched junction bases: 3. Germline V gene sequence: CDR1 KGHDR, CDR2 SFDVKD. The CDR3 nucleotides are TGTGCCACCAGTGATTTGGCGGGAGGTGACACAGATACGCAGTATTTT. It translates to CATSDLAGGDTDTQYF.

The gene calls are TRBV7-8 and TRBJ2-3; the D gene is possibly TRBD1 (7 bases). The CDR3 loop spans 16 amino acids. V was trimmed by 5 bases and J by 6 bases, leaving 21 bases between them. CDR1 and CDR2 (germline): SGHVS, FQNEAQ. The CDR3 DNA reads TGTGCCAGCAGCCCCCCCCCAGGGGGGACGAGGGATACGCAGTATTTT. It translates to CASSPPPGGTRDTQYF.

This chain links TRBV20-1 with TRBJ2-1, with 11 positions matching TRBD2. After removal of 3 bases from V and 6 bases from J, the junction contained 7 bases not matched to a gene. The CDR3 runs 15 residues. Germline CDR1 is DFQATT and CDR2 is SNEGSKA (reference sequence). CDR3 in amino acids: CSARELAGEANEQFF. DNA of the CDR3: TGCAGTGCTAGGGAACTAGCGGGAGAGGCCAATGAGCAGTTCTTC.

The chain recombines TRBV29-1 with TRBJ2-2, with D tentatively TRBD1 or TRBD2 (6 bases each). The CDR3 length is 14 residues. The V and J ends lost 6 bases and 5 bases respectively, with 16 bases between them. Germline CDR1 reads SQVTM; CDR2 reads ANQGSEA. CDR3 amino acids: CSVQQGGGTGELFF. CDR3 bases: TGCAGCGTGCAACAGGGTGGGGGGACCGGGGAGCTGTTTTTT.

The sample holds a few counts of this clonotype. This sequence joins TRBV11-3 and TRBJ2-1; 10 bases match TRBD2. J was trimmed by 3 bases and V by 5 bases; bases with no gene match: 7. The CDR3 is made up of 16 amino acids. From germline, CDR1 is SGHNT and CDR2 YENEEA. In DNA, the CDR3 is TGTGCCAGCAGCCCACAATCTAGCGGGGGCTACAATGAGCAGTTCTTC. It specifies CASSPQSSGGYNEQFF.

This clonotype was seen at least ten times. V usage is TRBV12-3 or TRBV12-4 and J usage is TRBJ2-1, with D unclear. Trimming stripped 2 bases from V and 10 bases from J, with 6 bases between. CDR3 length: 11 residues. CDR3 DNA sequence: TGTGCCAGCAGTTTATCGGCCGAGCAGTTCTTC. Protein product: CASSLSAEQFF.